This TCR beta chain emerged from a study of blood T cell repertoires in COVID-19. Profiled with immunoSEQ multiplex PCR; TCRdb holds only in-frame clones, not every one. The sample has 90,000 to 100,000 clones, about 85% seen once; the top ten hold 9.5% to 15%. This CDR3 comprises 16 residues. The V end was cut by 5 bases, the J end by 2 bases, with 18 bases between. Germline values: CDR1 SGHTA, CDR2 FQGNSA. The chain carries TRBV7-2 and TRBJ1-1; the D gene is possibly TRBD1 (6 bases). This receptor was taken from a human donor in a cohort sampled during active COVID-19. Specimen: peripheral blood. The CDR3 DNA is TGTGCCAGCAGCCTCCAACCCGGGGGGCAAAACACTGAAGCTTTCTTT. Its translation: CASSLQPGGQNTEAFF.